These 24 T cell receptor beta chains share one sample of origin, sequenced in a study of blood T cell repertoires in COVID-19. Sequencing was performed with immunoSEQ multiplex PCR; in TCRdb, only in-frame clones are kept and a portion is missing. The sample includes about 160,000 clones, 80% to 85% of them seen just once. Sequenced sample: peripheral blood. The receptor source for this set is a woman aged 80 or over with active or convalescent COVID-19.

The chain has TRBV5-8 and TRBJ1-4; D possibly corresponds to TRBD1 (6 bases). Trimming left V 3 bases short and J 3 bases short, with 12 bases between. The CDR3 runs 15 residues. The germline CDR1 and CDR2 sequences are SGHTS and YDEGEE. CDR3 residues: CASSSHRAPNEKLFF. Written as DNA, the CDR3 is TGTGCCAGCAGCTCCCACAGGGCACCTAATGAAAAACTGTTTTTT.

V is TRBV19 and J is TRBJ2-1; 9 nucleotides agree with TRBD1. Germline CDR1 and CDR2: LNHDA and SQIVND (reference sequence). The CDR3 runs to 14 residues. V shed 8 bases and J 9 bases; nucleotides not matched to a gene: 11. In DNA, the CDR3 is TGTGCCAGTTCTTTCACCGGGACAGGGTTTGAGCAGTTCTTC. This codes for CASSFTGTGFEQFF.

The chain uses TRBV7-2 and TRBJ1-2; perhaps TRBD1 as D (6 bases). Germline values: CDR1 SGHTA, CDR2 FQGNSA. Trimming took off 1 base at V and 1 base at J, with 13 bases between the two ends. This CDR3 spans 16 amino acids. As DNA, the CDR3 is TGTGCCAGCAGCTTAGGGGGCAGGGGCCTTAACTATGGCTACACCTTC. Its translation: CASSLGGRGLNYGYTF.

The CDR3 DNA sequence: TGTGCCAGCAGCCTGGGAGGGACAGGGGGCCGAGGCTACACCTTC. It encodes CASSLGGTGGRGYTF. V is TRBV11-2 and J is TRBJ1-2; 12 bases are a match to TRBD1. V lost 5 bases to trimming and J lost 8 bases; unmatched junction nucleotides: 9. Germline-derived CDR1 and CDR2 are SGHAT and FQNNGV. The CDR3 length is 15 residues.

The chain is built from TRBV3-1 (or the pseudogene TRBV3-2) and TRBJ2-7, with D possibly TRBD2 on 6 matching bases. Trimming took off 4 bases at V and 5 bases at J, with 21 bases between the two ends. CDR1 LGHDT and CDR2 YNNKEL come from the germline V gene (reference sequence). This CDR3 has 16 amino acids. CDR3: CASSPTFGTESDEQYF. DNA of the CDR3: TGTGCCAGCAGCCCGACCTTCGGGACTGAGAGTGACGAGCAGTACTTC.

The chain carries TRBV18 and TRBJ1-5; D remains ambiguous. Deletions cut 2 bases from V and 5 bases from J, with 7 bases between. The CDR3 runs to 13 residues. In germline, CDR1 is KGHSH, CDR2 LQKENI. The CDR3 DNA reads as TGTGCCAGCTCACCATCGCGCGATCAGCCCCAGCATTTT. Amino acids: CASSPSRDQPQHF. The variable domain in full, with the rest retrieved from reference TRBV18 and TRBJ1-5, is NAGVMQNPRHLVRRRGQEARLRCSPMKGHSHVYWYRQLPEEGLKFMVYLQKENIIDESGMPKERFSAEFPKEGPSILRIQQVVRGDSAAYFCASSPSRDQPQHFGDGTRLSIL.

This chain uses TRBV2 with TRBJ2-1; 7 bases agree with TRBD2. V shed 2 bases and J 4 bases; nucleotides not matched to a gene: 5. The CDR3 loop spans 15 amino acids. Germline V gene data show CDR1 as SNHLY and CDR2 as FYNNEI. Here the CDR3 DNA reads TGTGCCAGCAGTGAAACGGGGGGTCTATACAATGAGCAGTTCTTC. This translates into CASSETGGLYNEQFF. Using reference TRBV2 and TRBJ2-1 for the parts outside the CDR3, the full variable domain is EPEVTQTPSHQVTQMGQEVILRCVPISNHLYFYWYRQILGQKVEFLVSFYNNEISEKSEIFDDQFSVERPDGSNFTLKIRSTKLEDSAMYFCASSETGGLYNEQFFGPGTRLTVL.

J is TRBJ2-7 and V is TRBV6-2 or TRBV6-3; possibly TRBD2 for D (7 bases). CDR3 length equals 15 residues. Per germline, CDR1 MNHEY and CDR2 SVGEGT. V was cut by 0 bases and J by 6 bases, with 15 bases left in between. In DNA form, the CDR3 reads TGTGCCAGCAGTTACTCCGGGGGGCTAAGGGCCGAGCAGTACTTC. This translates into CASSYSGGLRAEQYF.

The chain uses TRBV5-1 and TRBJ2-3; 10 nucleotides agree with TRBD2. The CDR3 length is 17 residues. Germline V gene data show CDR1 as SGHRS and CDR2 as YFSETQ. V shed 6 bases and J 4 bases; nucleotides not matched to a gene: 14. The CDR3 DNA follows: TGCGCCAGCACCACAGGAACTAGCGGGGTTAAGTCAGATACGCAGTATTTT. Translation: CASTTGTSGVKSDTQYF.

This clone was seen only once. The gene calls are TRBV2 and TRBJ2-7; 10 positions match TRBD1. Germline lookup yields CDR1 SNHLY and CDR2 FYNNEI. The CDR3 contains 16 residues. V lost 5 bases, J lost 4 bases, and 11 bases stayed unmatched. The DNA of the CDR3 is TGTGCCAGCAGTCCTCGGGCGGGACAGGGGAAGTACGAGCAGTACTTC. Translating gives CASSPRAGQGKYEQYF.

About this clone itself: Mismatch with germline at one junction end may stem from a read error. The chain joins TRBV7-7 to TRBJ2-7; maybe TRBD2 (6 bases). The CDR3 loop spans 15 amino acids. The germline V gene encodes CDR1 SSHAT and CDR2 FNYEAQ (reference sequence). As DNA, the CDR3 is TGTGCTAGCAGCCCCGGGCGGGATAGCATTTACGAGCAGTACTTC. Amino acid sequence: CASSPGRDSIYEQYF.

The chain recombines TRBV5-1 with TRBJ2-7, with 13 bases lining up with TRBD2. J was trimmed by 2 bases and V by 7 bases; bases with no gene match: 0. Germline loops: CDR1 SGHRS, CDR2 YFSETQ. The length of the CDR3 is 13 residues. DNA for the CDR3: TGCGCCAGCGGACTAGCGGGGGCCTACGAGCAGTACTTC. As protein: CASGLAGAYEQYF.

This clone was detected a few times. This sequence joins TRBV4-3 and TRBJ1-3; no definite D call. Trimming removed 2 bases at V and 0 bases at J, with 8 bases between. This CDR3 comprises 15 residues. Germline V lookup: CDR1 LGHNA, CDR2 YSLEER. The CDR3 here is CASSQSASSGNTIYF. The CDR3 DNA reads TGCGCCAGCAGCCAATCCGCCAGCTCTGGAAACACCATATATTTT.

In its sample, this clone was seen once. The chain is built from TRBV29-1 and TRBJ2-7; D possibly corresponds to TRBD1 (6 bases). CDR1 is SQVTM, CDR2 ANQGSEA, per germline. The CDR3 is 14 residues long. Trimming removed 7 bases from V and 7 bases from J, with 23 bases in between. CDR3: CSASGTPLSGEQYF. The CDR3 region has the DNA TGCAGCGCTTCCGGGACACCCCTGAGTGGGGAGCAGTACTTC.

This clone was counted between two and nine times. This chain connects TRBV9 to TRBJ2-2; D perhaps matches TRBD1 (5 bases). The germline V and J ends were trimmed by 7 bases and 4 bases, with 11 bases remaining between them. The length of the CDR3 is 13 residues. Germline loops: CDR1 SGDLS, CDR2 YYNGEE. CDR3 in amino acids: CASGKGPTGELFF. CDR3 sequence (DNA): TGTGCCAGCGGTAAGGGGCCCACCGGGGAGCTGTTTTTT.

CDR3 nucleotides: TGTGCCACCAGTGATACCAACGGACAGGGGCACACCTTC. Translation gives CATSDTNGQGHTF. The rearrangement links TRBV24-1 to TRBJ1-2; 9 bases align to TRBD1. This CDR3 has 13 residues. The germline V gene has CDR1 KGHDR and CDR2 SFDVKD. The ends lost 3 bases at V and 12 bases at J; junction bases unmatched: 7.

The chain is built from TRBV6-2 or TRBV6-3 and TRBJ1-1; no clear D gene. Germline V gene sequence: CDR1 MNHEY, CDR2 SVGEGT. The CDR3 has 15 residues. Trimming removed 2 bases from V and 1 base from J, with 11 bases in between. The CDR3, as DNA: TGTGCCAGCAGTTACCCGCTCGAGGGGAACACTGAAGCTTTCTTT. Translation: CASSYPLEGNTEAFF.

The chain links TRBV10-3 to TRBJ2-7; tentatively, D is TRBD2 (5 bases). This CDR3 contains 12 residues. The germline gives CDR1 ENHRY, CDR2 SYGVKD. V gave up 6 bases and J gave up 6 bases, with 12 bases separating them. CDR3: CAISGSTSEQYF. The CDR3 DNA is TGTGCCATCAGCGGCAGCACTAGCGAGCAGTACTTC.

The CDR3 sequence is CASSVTGIYYSNQPQHF. The CDR3 coding sequence is TGTGCCAGCAGCGTAACAGGAATCTACTATAGCAATCAGCCCCAGCATTTT. This rearrangement joins TRBV28 to TRBJ1-5; D might be TRBD1 (5 bases). The CDR3 is 17 residues long. Germline V gene sequence: CDR1 MDHEN, CDR2 SYDVKM. V was clipped by 6 bases and J by 0 bases, with 18 bases between them.

The rearrangement uses TRBV3-1 (or the pseudogene TRBV3-2) and TRBJ2-3; 8 positions match TRBD2. Germline assignment: CDR1 LGHDT and CDR2 YNNKEL (reference sequence). The J segment lost 2 bases and the V segment lost 6 bases, leaving 4 bases of the junction unmatched. The CDR3 has 14 amino acids. The CDR3 DNA reads as TGTGCCAGCAGGAGTAGCGGGGCCACAGATACGCAGTATTTT. It encodes CASRSSGATDTQYF.

This clone showed up just once. V and J are TRBV5-4 and TRBJ1-1; 7 positions match TRBD1. Germline CDR1 is SGHNT and CDR2 is YYREEE (reference sequence). Losses at the gene ends were 3 bases for V and 2 bases for J; bases not matched to a gene: 7. This CDR3 is 15 amino acids long. CDR3 coding DNA: TGTGCCAGCAGCTACGAGGACAGGCCTAACACTGAAGCTTTCTTT. Translation: CASSYEDRPNTEAFF.

The rearrangement links TRBV30 to TRBJ2-7, with 8 nucleotides matching TRBD1. There are 15 residues in the CDR3. V dropped 2 bases and J dropped 6; count of bases not matched to a gene: 12. Per the germline V gene, CDR1 is GTSNPN and CDR2 is SVGIG (reference sequence). The CDR3 region is CAWSSIRGQPREQYF. DNA of the CDR3: TGTGCCTGGAGTTCCATCAGGGGGCAACCCCGCGAGCAGTACTTC. Filled out from reference TRBV30 and TRBJ2-7, the complete variable domain reads SQTIHQWPATLVQPVGSPLSLECTVEGTSNPNLYWYRQAAGRGLQLLFYSVGIGQISSEVPQNLSASRPQDRQFILSSKKLLLSDSGFYLCAWSSIRGQPREQYFGPGTRLTVT.

In its sample, this clone was seen a few times. The V and J genes are TRBV6-5 and TRBJ2-7; D may be TRBD1 (7 bases). Germline V gene data show CDR1 as MNHEY and CDR2 as SVGAGI. Trimming left V 4 bases short and J 3 bases short, with 16 bases between. The CDR3 sequence is 15 residues long. Here the CDR3 DNA reads TGTGCCAGCAGTTCGGACGGCAGGGGGGTCTACGAGCAGTACTTC. This sequence encodes CASSSDGRGVYEQYF.

This clone showed up just a few times. The chain uses TRBV5-1 and TRBJ2-3, with TRBD1 as a possible D gene (6 bases). This CDR3 comprises 16 residues. V lost 5 bases and J 1 base, leaving 17 bases between the germline ends. Germline loops: CDR1 SGHRS, CDR2 YFSETQ. The CDR3 DNA reads TGCGCCAGCAGTTCTGGCAGGGGCAAGGGCACAGATACGCAGTATTTT. It codes for CASSSGRGKGTDTQYF.